This T cell receptor beta chain was retrieved from a study of shared clonotypes between healthy human individuals. General study results and limits: Investigators expected sequencing depth to affect clonotype sharing among donors. Unshared clonotypes carried lower generation probabilities than those common to all four donors.

Of note for this clone: Its antigen is unidentified.

The healthy adult donors were HIV-negative and reported no recent acute infections or vaccinations. A split of CD4+ cells into CD45RA+ naive and CD45RA-negative memory subsets was performed. Some clones are missing from TCRdb's copy, which holds only in-frame ones; the method was immunoSEQ multiplex PCR. There are approximately 980,000 clones in the sample; 76% occur only once, and 1.5% lies in the top ten. Sequenced material: memory CD4+ T cells sorted from blood. Subset denoted: CD45RA-negative fraction. The TCR originated in a man between 18 and 35 years old in good health.

The CDR3 DNA is TGTGCCATCACCGGACAGTCGAACACTGAAGCTTTCTTT. The encoded protein is CAITGQSNTEAFF. V and J are TRBV6-6 and TRBJ1-1; D perhaps matches TRBD1 (6 bases). The CDR3 sequence is 13 residues long. V shed 10 bases and J shed 1 base, with 13 bases lying between them. The germline CDR1 and CDR2 sequences are MNHNY and SVGAGI (reference sequence).